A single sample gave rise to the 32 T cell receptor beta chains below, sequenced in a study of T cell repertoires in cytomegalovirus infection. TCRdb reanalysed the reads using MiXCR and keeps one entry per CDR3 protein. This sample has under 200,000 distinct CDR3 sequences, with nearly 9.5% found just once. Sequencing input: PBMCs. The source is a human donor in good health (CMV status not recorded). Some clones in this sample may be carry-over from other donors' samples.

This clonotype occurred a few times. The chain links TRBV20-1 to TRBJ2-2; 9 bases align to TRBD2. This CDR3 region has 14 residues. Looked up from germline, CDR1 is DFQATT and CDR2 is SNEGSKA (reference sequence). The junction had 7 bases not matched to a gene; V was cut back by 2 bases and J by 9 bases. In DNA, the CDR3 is TGCAGTGCTAGATTGTTGGCTAGCGGGAGGGAGCTGTTTTTT. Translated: CSARLLASGRELFF.

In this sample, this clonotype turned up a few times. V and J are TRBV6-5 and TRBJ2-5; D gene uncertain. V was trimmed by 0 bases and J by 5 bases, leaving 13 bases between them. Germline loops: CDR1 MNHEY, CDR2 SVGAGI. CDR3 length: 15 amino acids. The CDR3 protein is CASSYSSIGLETQYF. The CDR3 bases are TGTGCCAGCAGTTACTCGAGTATCGGGTTGGAGACCCAGTACTTC.

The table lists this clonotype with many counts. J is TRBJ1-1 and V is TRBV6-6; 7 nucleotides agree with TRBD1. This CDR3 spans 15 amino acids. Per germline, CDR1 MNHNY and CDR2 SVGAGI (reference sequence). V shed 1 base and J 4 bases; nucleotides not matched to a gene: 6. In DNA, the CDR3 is TGTGCCAGCAGTTACTTCAGGGGGGAGGCCACTGAAGCTTTCTTT. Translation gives CASSYFRGEATEAFF.

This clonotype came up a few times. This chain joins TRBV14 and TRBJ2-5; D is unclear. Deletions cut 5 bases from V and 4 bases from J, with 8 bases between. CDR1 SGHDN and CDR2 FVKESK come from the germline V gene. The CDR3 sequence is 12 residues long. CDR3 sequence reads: CASSVSRETQYF. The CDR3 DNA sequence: TGTGCCAGCAGCGTGTCTCGAGAGACCCAGTACTTC.

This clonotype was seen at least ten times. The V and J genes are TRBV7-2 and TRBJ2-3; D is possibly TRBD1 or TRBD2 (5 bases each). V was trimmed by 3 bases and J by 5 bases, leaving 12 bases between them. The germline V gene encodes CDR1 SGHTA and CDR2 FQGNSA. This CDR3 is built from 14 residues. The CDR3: CASSFEGRGDTQYF. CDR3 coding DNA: TGTGCCAGCAGCTTCGAGGGGCGCGGAGATACGCAGTATTTT.

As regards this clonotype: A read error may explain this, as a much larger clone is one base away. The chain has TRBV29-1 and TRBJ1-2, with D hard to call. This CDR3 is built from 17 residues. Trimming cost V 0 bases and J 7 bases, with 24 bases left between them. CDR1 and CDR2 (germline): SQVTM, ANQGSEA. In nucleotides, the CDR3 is TGCAGCGTTGAAGAATTTTTCCGCTCCCTTGGGCTATGTGGCTACACCTTC. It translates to CSVEEFFRSLGLCGYTF.

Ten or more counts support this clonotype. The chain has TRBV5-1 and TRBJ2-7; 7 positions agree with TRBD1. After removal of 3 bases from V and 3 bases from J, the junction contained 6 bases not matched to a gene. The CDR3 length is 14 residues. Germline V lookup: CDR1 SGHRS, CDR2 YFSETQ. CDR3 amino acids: CASSSRTGDYEQYF. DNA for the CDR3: TGCGCCAGCAGCTCTCGGACAGGAGACTACGAGCAGTACTTC.

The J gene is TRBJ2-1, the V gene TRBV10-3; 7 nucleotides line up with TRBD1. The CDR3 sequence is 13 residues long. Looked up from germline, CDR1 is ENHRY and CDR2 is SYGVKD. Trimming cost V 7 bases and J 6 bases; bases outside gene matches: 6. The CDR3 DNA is TGTGCCATCAACCTACAGGGGAGCAATGAGCAGTTCTTC. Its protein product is CAINLQGSNEQFF.

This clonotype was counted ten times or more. In DNA form, the CDR3 reads TGTGCCAGCAGTGAACTCAGGGCTGAAGCTTTCTTT. Protein: CASSELRAEAFF. The chain links TRBV6-2 or TRBV6-3 to TRBJ1-1; maybe TRBD1 (5 bases). Germline V gene data show CDR1 as MNHEY and CDR2 as SVGEGT. The CDR3 totals 12 residues. Trimming removed 5 bases from V and 6 bases from J, with 10 bases in between.

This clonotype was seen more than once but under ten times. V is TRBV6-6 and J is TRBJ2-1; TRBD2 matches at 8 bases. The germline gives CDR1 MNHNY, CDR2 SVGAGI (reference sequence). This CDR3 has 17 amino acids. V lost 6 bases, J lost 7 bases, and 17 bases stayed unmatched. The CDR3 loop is CASSPTPASGPWNEQFF. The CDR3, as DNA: TGTGCCAGCAGCCCAACTCCGGCTAGCGGGCCTTGGAATGAGCAGTTCTTC.

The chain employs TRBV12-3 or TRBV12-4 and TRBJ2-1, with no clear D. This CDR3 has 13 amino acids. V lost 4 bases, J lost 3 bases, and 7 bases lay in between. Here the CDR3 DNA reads TGTGCCAGCAGTTCGGAAGGCTACAATGAGCAGTTCTTC. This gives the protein CASSSEGYNEQFF.

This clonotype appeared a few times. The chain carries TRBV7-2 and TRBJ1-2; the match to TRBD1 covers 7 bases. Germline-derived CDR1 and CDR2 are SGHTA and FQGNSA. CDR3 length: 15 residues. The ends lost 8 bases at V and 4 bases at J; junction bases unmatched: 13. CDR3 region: CASGDQTGTVYGYTF. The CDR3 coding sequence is TGTGCCAGCGGGGATCAAACCGGGACAGTCTATGGCTACACCTTC.

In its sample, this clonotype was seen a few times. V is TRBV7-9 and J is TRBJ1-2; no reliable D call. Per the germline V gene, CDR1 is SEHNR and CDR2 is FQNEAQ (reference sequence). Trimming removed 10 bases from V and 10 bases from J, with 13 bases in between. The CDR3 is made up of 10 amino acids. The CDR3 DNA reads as TGTGCCATCGTTGGTGGGTACTACACCTTC. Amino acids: CAIVGGYYTF.

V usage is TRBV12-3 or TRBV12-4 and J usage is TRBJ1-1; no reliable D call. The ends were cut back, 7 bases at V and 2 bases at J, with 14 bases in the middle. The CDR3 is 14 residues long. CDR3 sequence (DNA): TGTGCCAGCACCAAGGTCCAGACTAACACTGAAGCTTTCTTT. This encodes CASTKVQTNTEAFF.

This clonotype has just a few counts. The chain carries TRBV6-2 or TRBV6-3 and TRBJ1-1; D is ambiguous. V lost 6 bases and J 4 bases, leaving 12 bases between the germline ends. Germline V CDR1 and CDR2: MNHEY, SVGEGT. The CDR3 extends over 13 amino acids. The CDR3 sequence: CASSGRAVTEAFF. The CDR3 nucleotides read TGTGCCAGCAGCGGGAGGGCAGTCACTGAAGCTTTCTTT.

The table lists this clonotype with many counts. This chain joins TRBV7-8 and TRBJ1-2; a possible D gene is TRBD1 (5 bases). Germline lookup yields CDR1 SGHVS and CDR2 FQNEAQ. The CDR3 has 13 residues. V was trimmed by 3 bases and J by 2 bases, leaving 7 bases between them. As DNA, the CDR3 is TGTGCCAGCAGCTTTGCAGGGAACTATGGCTACACCTTC. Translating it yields CASSFAGNYGYTF.

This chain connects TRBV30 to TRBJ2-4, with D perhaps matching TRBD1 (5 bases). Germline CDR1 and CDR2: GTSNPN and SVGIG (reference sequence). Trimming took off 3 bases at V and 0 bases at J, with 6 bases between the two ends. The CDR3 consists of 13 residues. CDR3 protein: CAWRGVAKNIQYF. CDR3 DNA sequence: TGTGCCTGGAGAGGGGTAGCCAAAAACATTCAGTACTTC.

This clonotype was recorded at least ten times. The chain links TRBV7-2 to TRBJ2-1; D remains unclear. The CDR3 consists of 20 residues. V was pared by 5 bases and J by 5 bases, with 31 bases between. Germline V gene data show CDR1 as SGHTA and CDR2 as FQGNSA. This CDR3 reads CASSPYEVGYSRAVHNEQFF. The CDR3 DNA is TGTGCCAGCAGCCCTTATGAGGTGGGCTACAGCCGGGCGGTCCACAATGAGCAGTTCTTC.

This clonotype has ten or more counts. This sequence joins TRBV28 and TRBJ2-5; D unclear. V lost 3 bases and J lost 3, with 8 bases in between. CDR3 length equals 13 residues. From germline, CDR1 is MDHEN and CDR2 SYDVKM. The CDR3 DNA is TGTGCCAGCAGTTTTGTGGGAAAAGAGACCCAGTACTTC. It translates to CASSFVGKETQYF.

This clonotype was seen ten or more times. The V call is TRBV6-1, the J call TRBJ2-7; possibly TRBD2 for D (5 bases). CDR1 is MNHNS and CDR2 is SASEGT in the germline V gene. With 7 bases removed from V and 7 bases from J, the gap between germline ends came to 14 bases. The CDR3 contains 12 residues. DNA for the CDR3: TGTGCCAGCAAGGACTCCAAACAAGAGCAGTACTTC. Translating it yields CASKDSKQEQYF.

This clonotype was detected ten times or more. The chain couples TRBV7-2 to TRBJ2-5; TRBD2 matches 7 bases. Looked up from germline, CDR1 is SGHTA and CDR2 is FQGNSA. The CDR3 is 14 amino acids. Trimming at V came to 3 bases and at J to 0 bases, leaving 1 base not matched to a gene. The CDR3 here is CASSFSGYQETQYF. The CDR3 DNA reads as TGTGCCAGCAGCTTTAGCGGGTACCAAGAGACCCAGTACTTC.

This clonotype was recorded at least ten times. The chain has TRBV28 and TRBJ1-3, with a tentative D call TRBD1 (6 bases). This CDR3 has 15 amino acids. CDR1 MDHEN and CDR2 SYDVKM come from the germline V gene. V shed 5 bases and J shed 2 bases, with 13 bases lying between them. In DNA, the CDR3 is TGTGCCAGCAGTACCCAAAGGACAGCTGGAAACACCATATATTTT. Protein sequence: CASSTQRTAGNTIYF.

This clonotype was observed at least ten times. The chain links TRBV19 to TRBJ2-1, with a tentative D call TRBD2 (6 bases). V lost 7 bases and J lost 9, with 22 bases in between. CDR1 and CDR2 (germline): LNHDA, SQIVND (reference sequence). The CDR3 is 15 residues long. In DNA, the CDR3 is TGTGCCAGTACCCGATACGGGGGAAATCAGGGTGAGCAGTTCTTC. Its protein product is CASTRYGGNQGEQFF. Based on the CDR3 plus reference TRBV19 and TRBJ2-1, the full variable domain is DGGITQSPKYLFRKEGQNVTLSCEQNLNHDAMYWYRQDPGQGLRLIYYSQIVNDFQKGDIAEGYSVSREKKESFPLTVTSAQKNPTAFYLCASTRYGGNQGEQFFGPGTRLTVL.

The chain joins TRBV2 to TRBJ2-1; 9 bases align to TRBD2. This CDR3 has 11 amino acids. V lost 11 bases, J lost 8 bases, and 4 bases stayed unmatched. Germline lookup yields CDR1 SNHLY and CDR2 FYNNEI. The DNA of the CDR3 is TGTGCCGGGGGACTAGCCGATGAGCAGTTCTTC. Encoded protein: CAGGLADEQFF.

CDR3 region: CASSQDIGQRRYNEQFF. In nucleotides, the CDR3 is TGCGCCAGCAGCCAAGATATCGGACAAAGACGCTACAATGAGCAGTTCTTC. The chain has TRBV4-3 and TRBJ2-1; TRBD1 might be the D (5 bases). Germline CDR1 is LGHNA and CDR2 is YSLEER. The CDR3 sequence is 17 residues long. V was shortened by 0 bases and J by 3 bases, with 15 bases between the two germline ends.

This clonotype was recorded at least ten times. The CDR3 sequence is CASRGLAGDWEQFF. In nucleotides, the CDR3 is TGTGCCAGCAGGGGACTAGCGGGAGATTGGGAGCAGTTCTTC. The chain carries TRBV2 and TRBJ2-1; 14 bases are a match to TRBD2. Germline values: CDR1 SNHLY, CDR2 FYNNEI. This CDR3 has 14 amino acids. Unmatched junction bases numbered 5, after V lost 6 bases and J lost 10 bases.

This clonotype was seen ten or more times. The CDR3 DNA is TGTGCCAGCAGTTACCTTGTAGGGGACAGGGGGCGAATGGGCTATGGCTACACCTTC. Translating gives CASSYLVGDRGRMGYGYTF. The chain combines TRBV28 with TRBJ1-2; the match to TRBD1 covers 12 bases. The V segment lost 4 bases and the J segment 4 bases; nucleotides outside the gene matches: 16. The CDR3 runs 19 residues. Germline loops: CDR1 MDHEN, CDR2 SYDVKM.

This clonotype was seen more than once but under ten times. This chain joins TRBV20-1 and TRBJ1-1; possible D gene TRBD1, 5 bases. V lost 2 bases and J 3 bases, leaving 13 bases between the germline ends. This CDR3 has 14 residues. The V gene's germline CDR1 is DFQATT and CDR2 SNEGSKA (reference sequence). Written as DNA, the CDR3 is TGCAGTGCTAGAAACCGGGACGCCCACACTGAAGCTTTCTTT. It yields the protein CSARNRDAHTEAFF.

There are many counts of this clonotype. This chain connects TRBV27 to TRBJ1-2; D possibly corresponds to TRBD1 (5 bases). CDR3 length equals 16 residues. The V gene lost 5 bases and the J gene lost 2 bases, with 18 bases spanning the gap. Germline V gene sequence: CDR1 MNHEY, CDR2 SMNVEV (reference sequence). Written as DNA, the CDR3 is TGTGCCAGCAGTCCTCGCCAATTGACAGTGAACTATGGCTACACCTTC. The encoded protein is CASSPRQLTVNYGYTF.

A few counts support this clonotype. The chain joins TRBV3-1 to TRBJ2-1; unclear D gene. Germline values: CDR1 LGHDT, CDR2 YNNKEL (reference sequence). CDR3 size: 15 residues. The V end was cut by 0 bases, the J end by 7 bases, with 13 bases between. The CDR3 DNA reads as TGTGCCAGCAGCCAAGATTGGGTAGTTAGTAATGAGCAGTTCTTC. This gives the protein CASSQDWVVSNEQFF.

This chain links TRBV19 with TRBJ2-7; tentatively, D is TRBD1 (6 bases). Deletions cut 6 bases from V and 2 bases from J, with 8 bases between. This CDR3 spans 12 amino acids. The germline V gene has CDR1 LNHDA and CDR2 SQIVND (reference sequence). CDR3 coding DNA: TGTGCCAGTAGCGACAGGACCTACGAGCAGTACTTC. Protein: CASSDRTYEQYF.

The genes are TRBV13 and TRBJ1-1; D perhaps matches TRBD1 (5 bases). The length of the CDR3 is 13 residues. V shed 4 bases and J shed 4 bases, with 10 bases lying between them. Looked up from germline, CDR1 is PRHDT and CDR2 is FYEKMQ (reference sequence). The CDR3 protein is CASSWAGGTEAFF. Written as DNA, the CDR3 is TGTGCCAGCAGCTGGGCTGGGGGCACTGAAGCTTTCTTT.